This entry concerns a single T cell receptor beta chain. No antigen is known for it. The germline V gene encodes CDR1 MNHEY and CDR2 SVGAGI. V was pared by 3 bases and J by 5 bases, with 11 bases between. The CDR3 contains 13 residues. This specimen belongs to a study of blood T cells in healthy people across ages. General study results and limits: The unsorted PBMCs prevented any conclusive comparison of naive versus antigen-experienced cells.

It was with a sample-barcoded 5' primer and a J-beta primer mix that a second PCR of about 7 to 12 cycles was run. Via MiXCR, TCRdb re-called the 5' RACE reads, giving one row per CDR3 protein. The sample holds about 1.7 million distinct CDR3 sequences; roughly 30% are singletons and the top ten take around 7.7%. J is TRBJ2-7 and V is TRBV6-5; D is undetermined. The origin of this receptor is a woman younger than 45 in good health. Sequencing was performed on blood. CDR3 bases: TGTGCCAGCAGTTATACCCGGGCCAACGAGCAGTACTTC. Amino acids: CASSYTRANEQYF.